This T cell receptor (beta chain) was obtained from a study of CD8 T cells in Susac syndrome. Sequencing of TCR beta was undertaken in CD8+ and CD4+ T cells derived from blood. TEMRA cells were FACS-enriched, with CD8+ and CD4+ T cells isolated negatively. CDR1 is MNHEY, CDR2 SMNVEV, per germline (reference sequence). After removal of 5 bases from V and 3 bases from J, the junction contained 6 bases not matched to a gene. CDR3 length: 16 residues. Study-wide findings and caveats: The study recognized that the number of individuals in its TCR sequencing and HLA analysis was relatively small.

Concerning this clonotype itself: Its antigen remains unidentified.

RNA totalling roughly 0.5 to 1 ug underwent reverse transcription with random hexamers. The immunoSEQ assay covered 54 Vbeta and 13 Jbeta segments for CDR3. From the immunoSEQ multiplex PCR reads, TCRdb called clonotypes with MiXCR, one entry per CDR3 protein. The sample lists about 280,000 distinct CDR3 sequences, roughly 85% occurring once. The chain uses TRBV27 and TRBJ2-3, with TRBD2 identical over 12 bases. The specimen sequenced was CD8+ T cells from PBMCs. The clonotype comes from a human donor with multiple sclerosis. The CDR3 nucleotides are TGTGCCAGCAGTCGTATCCTAGCGGGAGGGACAGATACGCAGTATTTT. Protein product: CASSRILAGGTDTQYF.